What follows describes a single TCR beta chain. The antigen is unknown. This specimen comes from a study of T cells in Graves' hyperthyroidism and ophthalmopathy. Regions amplified from RNA transcripts were the TCR beta CDR3 regions. First-round RT-PCR of the TCR CDR3 relied on the HTBI primer set. TCRdb re-called the multiplex PCR reads through MiXCR, storing one row per CDR3 protein. Of around 360,000 distinct CDR3 sequences listed, around 15% are singletons. The CDR3 is 16 residues long. CDR1 and CDR2 (germline): ENHRY, SYGVKD. The ends lost 8 bases at V and 6 bases at J; junction bases unmatched: 7. General observations from the study: A model built on 13 V-J features separated ophthalmopathy from stable hyperthyroidism.

Not enrolled were patients with uncontrolled infection, other autoimmune disease, pregnancy or lactation. Clinical symptoms, serum thyroxine, TRAb, thyroid ultrasound and orbital computed tomography informed diagnoses. This sequence originates from a woman aged 55-75 years with Graves' ophthalmopathy. V and J are TRBV10-3 and TRBJ2-1, with TRBD2 identical over 16 bases. The source material was blood. The CDR3 spells CAIGEGLAGGTNEQFF. In DNA, the CDR3 is TGTGCCATCGGAGAGGGACTAGCGGGAGGGACCAATGAGCAGTTCTTC.